The entry below describes one T cell receptor beta chain. These data come from a study of blood T cell repertoires in COVID-19. The CDR3 sequence is 16 residues long. The J segment lost 6 bases and the V segment lost 3 bases, leaving 5 bases of the junction unmatched. Germline V lookup: CDR1 SGHTA, CDR2 FQGNSA. Participants spanned ages about 18 to 89 years and resided in about two dozen US areas. In the authors' workflow: Estimated nucleated cell counts came from reference gene primer amplification. Sequencing was performed with immunoSEQ multiplex PCR; in TCRdb, only in-frame clones are kept and a portion is missing. That table gives V, J and clone size, and the DNA gave D and trimming. Of under 200,000 clones listed, roughly 83% were seen once; the top ten hold 4.5% to 6.5%.

The specimen was PBMCs or T cells enriched from blood (not recorded which). The sequence derives from a man aged 40-50 years with acute COVID-19. This chain connects TRBV7-2 to TRBJ2-3; TRBD2 aligns across 14 bases. CDR3 protein: CASSLGLAGVGDTQYF. DNA for the CDR3: TGTGCCAGCAGCTTGGGACTAGCGGGAGTTGGTGATACGCAGTATTTT.